This T cell receptor beta chain was captured in a study of CD8 T cells in ankylosing spondylitis. Study outcomes and limitations: Disease-linked clones reportedly showed significant enrichment in matched ankylosing spondylitis synovial fluid. Disease-linked clones had a CD8+ phenotype and relatively low frequency in peripheral blood.

TCRdb ran MiXCR on the 5' RACE reads and lists one entry per CDR3 protein. The sample lists 200,000 to 250,000 distinct CDR3 sequences; approximately 24% were seen once. The sample holds many counts of this clonotype. Its target is not known. Looked up from germline, CDR1 is KGHSH and CDR2 is LQKENI. This CDR3 is 15 amino acids long. The germline V and J ends were trimmed by 3 bases and 2 bases, with 14 bases remaining between them. The TCR sequence derives from a male donor with ankylosing spondylitis or in good health (not recorded which). The sample consisted of blood, either unsorted or a sorted T cell fraction (not recorded which). V is TRBV18 and J is TRBJ2-7, with D maybe TRBD1 (6 bases). The CDR3 DNA is TGTGCCAGCTCACCCGGGGACACTAAGACCTACGAGCAGTACTTC. Translation: CASSPGDTKTYEQYF.